Listed below are T cell receptor beta chains from one sample, sequenced in a study of T cell responses to AZD1222 COVID-19 vaccine. The data were produced by immunoSEQ multiplex PCR, yet TCRdb's version contains in-frame clones alone and is incomplete. The sample gives roughly 80,000 clones, about 88% of which show up once; 4.2% is in the top ten. The material was peripheral blood, obtained on day 0 of AZD1222 vaccination. The receptor source for this set is an adult in good health. CDR3s include the opening cysteine and the closing phenylalanine or tryptophan. D genes are given only for firm matches. Size tells how often a clone was seen (once, few, many) or the class of an expanded clone, and some rows leave it out.

v_gene	abundance	j_gene	d_gene	CDR3nt	CDR3aa
TRBV5-5	NA	TRBJ1-1	TRBD1	TGTGCCAGCAGTTTTTATGGGACAGGGGGCACTGAAGCTTTCTTT	CASSFYGTGGTEAFF
TRBV24-1	NA	TRBJ1-5	NA	TGTGCCACCAGTGTTGACTCCAGTGGTGAGCCCCAGCATTTT	CATSVDSSGEPQHF
TRBV5-1	NA	TRBJ2-1	TRBD2	TGCGCCAGCAGCGGAACCACTAGCGCTTCCTACAATGAGCAGTTCTTC	CASSGTTSASYNEQFF
TRBV5-4	NA	TRBJ2-7	NA	TGTGCCAGCAGCCTTCTGGGCGAGCAGTACTTC	CASSLLGEQYF
TRBV7-9	NA	TRBJ2-4	NA	TGTGCCAGCAGCATAACAGGGAGCAAAAACATTCAGTACTTC	CASSITGSKNIQYF
TRBV2	NA	TRBJ1-4	TRBD1	TGTGCCAGCAGTGAAGACAGGGGTTCGGATGAAAAACTGTTTTTT	CASSEDRGSDEKLFF
TRBV6-4	NA	TRBJ2-3	NA	TGTGCCAGCAGTTTCCAGGGAAGCACAGATACGCAGTATTTT	CASSFQGSTDTQYF
TRBV19	NA	TRBJ2-2	TRBD2	TGTGCCAGTAGTCCAGACGGCCTAGCGGGAGGGACCGGGGAGCTGTTTTTT	CASSPDGLAGGTGELFF
TRBV5-1	NA	TRBJ1-4	TRBD1	TGCGCCAGCAGCTTGCCAGACAGGGGTGAAAAACTGTTTTTT	CASSLPDRGEKLFF
TRBV12-3/TRBV12-4	once	TRBJ1-5	NA	TGTGCCAGCAGTAGTCAGCAGAATCAGCCCCAGCATTTT	CASSSQQNQPQHF
TRBV11-3	once	TRBJ1-1	TRBD1	TGTGCCAGCAGCTTAGAGAAATGGGACAGGGAACGGACTGAAGCTTTCTTT	CASSLEKWDRERTEAFF
TRBV25-1	NA	TRBJ1-5	NA	TGTGCCAGCAGTGAGAACTGGGAAGGACAGCCCCAGCATTTT	CASSENWEGQPQHF
TRBV7-7	NA	TRBJ1-4	NA	TGTGCCAGCAGCTTAGGCATTGGAGGGAACGAAAAACTGTTTTTT	CASSLGIGGNEKLFF
TRBV7-9	NA	TRBJ1-3	NA	TGTGCCAGCTTAAGGGGGGGCTCTGGAAACACCATATATTTT	CASLRGGSGNTIYF
TRBV9	once	TRBJ2-1	NA	TGTGCCAGCAGCGTAGGTGTAGCCAATGAGCAGTTCTTC	CASSVGVANEQFF